The following is a TCR beta chain sequence with its context. The antigen is undetermined. The library was made from cDNA and included unique molecular identifiers. TCRdb fed the PCR reads into MiXCR, producing one record per CDR3 protein. The table lists about 810,000 distinct CDR3 sequences, roughly 50% of them singletons. The CDR3 totals 15 residues. Trimming removed 0 bases at V and 0 bases at J, with 6 bases between. Germline lookup yields CDR1 SQVTM and CDR2 ANQGSEA. This specimen comes from a study of post-analysis software for immune sequencing data. Across the study: The disease courses spanned relapsing-remitting, secondary progressive and progressive-relapsing forms of multiple sclerosis. Study conclusions and caveats: There were five or six TRBV segments more frequent in patients than controls, and TRBV5-6, TRBV5-1 and TRBV20-1 were among them.

Material for sequencing was blood. This receptor was identified in a girl under 18 with multiple sclerosis. The V and J genes are TRBV29-1 and TRBJ2-6; D not resolved. The CDR3 nucleotides read TGCAGCGTTGAAGACCCCAACTCTGGGGCCAACGTCCTGACTTTC. This encodes CSVEDPNSGANVLTF.